This T cell receptor (beta chain) was captured by sequencing in a study of blood T cell repertoires in COVID-19. Repertoires were generated with immunoSEQ multiplex PCR, while TCRdb's copy carries only in-frame clones and drops some. The sample lists 90,000 or so clones, 86% occurring once. CDR3 size: 13 residues. Germline V CDR1 and CDR2: SGHRS, YFSETQ. The V gene end was trimmed by 3 bases and the J gene end by 4 bases; junction bases not matched to a gene: 2. This receptor was taken from a man aged 55 to 70 with acute or convalescent COVID-19. The chain links TRBV5-1 to TRBJ2-5; 8 bases are shared with TRBD2. The source material was peripheral blood. CDR3 loop: CASSYLAGETQYF. The CDR3 DNA reads as TGCGCCAGCAGCTACCTAGCGGGAGAGACCCAGTACTTC.